The 4 T cell receptor beta chains listed next were all sequenced from one sample in a study of monozygotic twins with inflammatory bowel disease. With the 5' RACE reads reprocessed, TCRdb shows one record per CDR3 protein and no DNA. Its clone listing holds more than 120,000 distinct CDR3 sequences. The sequenced sample was blood. These receptors were taken from a human donor with ulcerative colitis or Crohn's disease, or a healthy co-twin of an affected twin (not recorded which).

The chain joins TRBV2 to TRBJ2-6. Germline V lookup: CDR1 SNHLY, CDR2 FYNNEI. This CDR3 comprises 15 residues. The chain's CDR3 is CASTRQGSGANVLTF. Full variable domain (outside the CDR3, taken from reference TRBV2 and TRBJ2-6): EPEVTQTPSHQVTQMGQEVILRCVPISNHLYFYWYRQILGQKVEFLVSFYNNEISEKSEIFDDQFSVERPDGSNFTLKIRSTKLEDSAMYFCASTRQGSGANVLTFGAGSRLTVL.

The chain links TRBV11-2 to TRBJ1-4; the D call of TRBD1 rests on TCRdb alone, since no DNA is present to check it. CDR3 size: 16 residues. Germline V lookup: CDR1 SGHAT, CDR2 FQNNGV. CDR3 sequence: CASSLGQGPTNEKLFF.

V and J are TRBV5-1 and TRBJ2-2. In germline, CDR1 is SGHRS, CDR2 YFSETQ. CDR3 length: 12 amino acids. Here the CDR3 reads CASSFSTGELFF.

CDR3 residues: CAFQGMSMNTEAFF. The genes are TRBV30 and TRBJ1-1; TCRdb's D gene call, TRBD1, goes unchecked for lack of DNA. This CDR3 contains 14 residues. Germline V gene sequence: CDR1 GTSNPN, CDR2 SVGIG (reference sequence).